Each of the 22 T cell receptor beta chains below was sequenced from the same sample in a study of cytomegalovirus exposure and HLA in healthy donors. Primers: 60 Vbeta forward and 13 Jbeta reverse. Using immunoSEQ multiplex PCR, the repertoire was profiled, and TCRdb retains in-frame clones only, with some absent. There are around 230,000 clones in the sample; about 88% occur only once, and 0.24% lies in the top ten. Source material: PBMCs. Receptors were obtained from a girl between 2 and 10 years old in good health and CMV-seronegative.

CDR3 amino acids: CSVDSLLAKNIQYF. In nucleotides, the CDR3 is TGCAGCGTGGACAGCCTACTAGCCAAAAACATTCAGTACTTC. The rearrangement joins TRBV29-1 to TRBJ2-4, with D possibly matching TRBD1 (6 bases). Trimming stripped 6 bases from V and 0 bases from J, with 12 bases between. Germline CDR1 and CDR2: SQVTM and ANQGSEA. The CDR3 has 14 amino acids.

This clone was observed a few times. V gene TRBV5-1 combines with J gene TRBJ1-1, with D possibly matching TRBD1 (6 bases). This CDR3 is built from 13 residues. Trimming took 0 bases from V and 5 from J, leaving 8 bases between them. Germline V gene data show CDR1 as SGHRS and CDR2 as YFSETQ. In nucleotides, the CDR3 is TGCGCCAGCAGCTTGGACAGGGAAACTGAAGCTTTCTTT. Translated, it gives CASSLDRETEAFF.

V and J are TRBV6-1 and TRBJ2-5; TRBD2 aligns across 10 bases. Per germline, CDR1 MNHNS and CDR2 SASEGT. The CDR3 is 15 residues long. With 2 bases clipped from V and 4 bases from J, the junction kept 4 bases outside the gene matches. CDR3 coding DNA: TGTGCCAGCAGTGAACGAGCGGGAGGGAGAGAGACCCAGTACTTC. Protein: CASSERAGGRETQYF.

The chain employs TRBV7-9 and TRBJ2-5; 9 bases are a match to TRBD2. CDR3 size: 15 residues. The V and J ends lost 0 bases and 5 bases, in that order; junction bases with no gene match: 4. CDR1 is SEHNR, CDR2 FQNEAQ, per germline (reference sequence). The CDR3 DNA follows: TGTGCCAGCAGCTTAGCCGGCGGGAGGGAGGAGACCCAGTACTTC. Its translation is CASSLAGGREETQYF.

The chain recombines TRBV7-8 with TRBJ2-1; no clear D gene. This CDR3 is built from 12 residues. From germline, CDR1 is SGHVS and CDR2 FQNEAQ. The germline V and J ends were trimmed by 1 base and 10 bases, with 8 bases remaining between them. The CDR3 DNA is TGTGCCAGCAGCTTAGTAGCTTGGGAGCAGTTCTTC. This translates into CASSLVAWEQFF. The entire variable domain, with the rest obtained from reference TRBV7-8 and TRBJ2-1, is as follows: GAGVSQSPRYKVAKRGQDVALRCDPISGHVSLFWYQQALGQGPEFLTYFQNEAQLDKSGLPSDRFFAERPEGSVSTLKIQRTQQEDSAVYLCASSLVAWEQFFGPGTRLTVL.

This chain joins TRBV21-1 and TRBJ1-2; the table's D call of TRBD1 was not tested on the DNA. TRBV21-1 corresponds to a pseudogene. The CDR3 extends over 14 amino acids. The CDR3 DNA reads as TGTGCCAGCAGCAAGGACAGCGATATCTATGGCTACACCTTC. It codes for CASSKDSDIYGYTF.

The chain has TRBV5-4 and TRBJ2-7; 7 bases map to TRBD1. V lost 9 bases to trimming and J lost 1 base; unmatched junction nucleotides: 7. This CDR3 has 13 amino acids. From germline, CDR1 is SGHNT and CDR2 YYREEE (reference sequence). The CDR3: CATRTGESYEQYF. The CDR3 nucleotides are TGTGCCACGCGGACAGGTGAATCCTACGAGCAGTACTTC.

The rearrangement uses TRBV13 and TRBJ1-2; D is undetermined. The germline V gene has CDR1 PRHDT and CDR2 FYEKMQ (reference sequence). V lost 4 bases to trimming and J lost 2 bases, with 8 bases between them. This CDR3 is built from 13 residues. The CDR3 here is CASSSPGNYGYTF. CDR3 sequence (DNA): TGTGCCAGCAGCTCCCCGGGAAACTATGGCTACACCTTC.

This clone was recorded once. V is TRBV2 and J is TRBJ2-7, with TRBD1 matching over 7 bases. The CDR3 is 15 amino acids. The germline gives CDR1 SNHLY, CDR2 FYNNEI. V shed 0 bases and J 2 bases; nucleotides not matched to a gene: 4. The CDR3 nucleotides are TGTGCCAGCAGTGAAGCGAGGACAGGAACCTACGAGCAGTACTTC. Translation gives CASSEARTGTYEQYF.

The chain combines TRBV2 with TRBJ1-3; D uncertain. The germline V and J ends were trimmed by 4 bases and 4 bases, with 11 bases remaining between them. The germline V gene encodes CDR1 SNHLY and CDR2 FYNNEI. The CDR3 has 14 residues. The CDR3 loop is CASSGGGRGNTIYF. The CDR3 DNA reads as TGTGCCAGCAGTGGCGGTGGCAGAGGAAACACCATATATTTT.

This chain links TRBV4-1 with TRBJ1-1, with a possible D match to TRBD1 (5 bases). Looked up from germline, CDR1 is MGHRA and CDR2 is YSYEKL. The V end was cut by 0 bases, the J end by 4 bases, with 12 bases between. CDR3 size: 15 residues. The CDR3 reads CASSQEGRVTTEAFF. As DNA, the CDR3 is TGCGCCAGCAGCCAAGAGGGCAGGGTGACCACTGAAGCTTTCTTT.

A note on this clone: The same CDR3 can be traced to other DNA sequences in this sample. The chain joins TRBV9 to TRBJ2-3; TRBD2 matches 12 bases. V gave up 0 bases and J gave up 1 base; unmatched junction bases: 0. This CDR3 region has 16 residues. The germline V gene has CDR1 SGDLS and CDR2 YYNGEE. CDR3 sequence reads: CASSVGTSGGTDTQYF. The CDR3 DNA is TGTGCCAGCAGCGTAGGGACTAGCGGGGGCACAGATACGCAGTATTTT. Together with reference TRBV9 and TRBJ2-3, the CDR3 gives the full variable domain: DSGVTQTPKHLITATGQRVTLRCSPRSGDLSVYWYQQSLDQGLQFLIQYYNGEERAKGNILERFSAQQFPDLHSELNLSSLELGDSALYFCASSVGTSGGTDTQYFGPGTRLTVL.

This chain joins TRBV5-1 and TRBJ2-2; 8 bases match TRBD1. Trimming at V came to 4 bases and at J to 7 bases, leaving 3 bases not matched to a gene. The CDR3 is 13 amino acids. The germline V gene has CDR1 SGHRS and CDR2 YFSETQ. As DNA, the CDR3 is TGCGCCAGCAGCCAGGGGGCAGGCGGGGAGCTGTTTTTT. Encoded protein: CASSQGAGGELFF.

A remark on this clone: A read error may produce the germline difference seen at one junction end. The chain is built from TRBV10-3 and TRBJ1-2; TRBD1 aligns across 7 bases. The CDR3 totals 14 residues. The germline V gene encodes CDR1 ENHRY and CDR2 SYGVKD. This chain's CDR3 is CAIRTGFLNYVYTF. The CDR3 bases are TGTGCCATCAGGACAGGGTTTCTTAACTATGTCTACACCTTC.

About this clone: This same CDR3 is encoded by further DNA sequences in the sample. The chain links TRBV27 to TRBJ2-3; 7 bases fit TRBD2. With 2 bases clipped from V and 4 bases from J, the junction kept 3 bases outside the gene matches. CDR1 is MNHEY and CDR2 is SMNVEV in the germline V gene (reference sequence). CDR3 size: 14 residues. The CDR3 DNA follows: TGTGCCAGCAGTTTACAGGGAGGGGCAGATACGCAGTATTTT. This gives the protein CASSLQGGADTQYF.

The rearrangement uses TRBV19 and TRBJ2-2; TRBD1 agrees at 8 bases. Losses at the gene ends were 6 bases for V and 7 bases for J; bases not matched to a gene: 16. This CDR3 contains 17 residues. The germline CDR1 and CDR2 sequences are LNHDA and SQIVND (reference sequence). CDR3 protein: CASSRPPGGRGGGELFF. The DNA for the CDR3 is TGTGCCAGTAGCCGGCCCCCAGGGGGCCGAGGTGGCGGGGAGCTGTTTTTT.

The chain combines TRBV6-5 with TRBJ1-3; TRBD1 matches 8 bases. CDR1 MNHEY and CDR2 SVGAGI come from the germline V gene. The CDR3 length is 15 residues. V lost 2 bases, J lost 3 bases, and 3 bases stayed unmatched. CDR3 bases: TGTGCCAGCAGTTACCGGACAGGGAGTGGAAACACCATATATTTT. Translating gives CASSYRTGSGNTIYF.

The rearrangement joins TRBV19 to TRBJ2-3; no clear D. The CDR3 contains 14 residues. The germline gives CDR1 LNHDA, CDR2 SQIVND (reference sequence). Between the trimmed V and J ends, which lost 8 bases and 6 bases, there was a span of 18 bases. The CDR3 loop reads CASASNVRPDTQYF. The DNA for the CDR3 is TGTGCCAGTGCATCTAACGTCAGGCCCGATACGCAGTATTTT.

The chain combines TRBV7-3 with TRBJ2-2; D is perhaps TRBD1 (6 bases). The CDR3 sequence is 14 residues long. CDR1 and CDR2 from the germline V gene are SGHTA and FQGTGA. Trimming removed 5 bases at V and 1 base at J, with 8 bases between. The CDR3, as DNA: TGTGCCAGCAGCCCGGGACAGAACACCGGGGAGCTGTTTTTT. This encodes CASSPGQNTGELFF.

The chain recombines TRBV7-3 with TRBJ2-1, with 7 bases that match TRBD2. The V and J ends lost 3 bases and 9 bases, in that order; junction bases with no gene match: 5. This CDR3 is built from 13 residues. Germline loops: CDR1 SGHTA, CDR2 FQGTGA. The CDR3 DNA reads TGTGCCAGCAGCTTTAGTGGGGGGGGTGAGCAGTTCTTC. It is translated as CASSFSGGGEQFF.

This rearrangement joins TRBV27 to TRBJ2-7, with D possibly matching TRBD1 (6 bases). In germline, CDR1 is MNHEY, CDR2 SMNVEV (reference sequence). This CDR3 has 14 amino acids. V shed 3 bases and J shed 0 bases, with 9 bases lying between them. DNA of the CDR3: TGTGCCAGCAGTTTTAACAGGGACTCCTACGAGCAGTACTTC. Encoded protein: CASSFNRDSYEQYF.

V is TRBV6-5 and J is TRBJ2-5; 9 positions agree with TRBD1. After removal of 0 bases from V and 4 bases from J, the junction contained 0 bases not matched to a gene. Germline V gene lookup returns CDR1 MNHEY and CDR2 SVGAGI. The CDR3 totals 14 residues. The CDR3 protein is CASSYSTGGETQYF. CDR3 bases: TGTGCCAGCAGTTACTCGACAGGGGGAGAGACCCAGTACTTC.